The T cell receptor beta chain under discussion was sequenced for a study of multiple sclerosis patients with progressive multifocal leukoencephalopathy. Study-level points and caveats: Whether JC virus or general immunocompromise explains the findings remained unclear.

Described time point: around 13 months of natalizumab therapy. Longitudinal control samples came from natalizumab-treated multiple sclerosis patients without PML. CDR1 and CDR2 from the germline V gene are GTSNPN and SVGIG (reference sequence). The CDR3 runs to 14 residues. Trimming left V 0 bases short and J 8 bases short, with 14 bases between. Comment on this clone: The antigen remains undetermined.

Spiked into each PCR were synthetic inline TR CDR3 controls of all V-J pairings. The assay was immunoSEQ multiplex PCR, and TCRdb's table has in-frame clones only and misses some. The sample comprises more than 20,000 clones, 75% to 95% of which are singletons, and about 2.3% rests with the top ten. The TCR sequence derives from a man aged 25-45 years with multiple sclerosis. Specimen: PBMCs, collected from a patient treated with natalizumab. The chain couples TRBV30 to TRBJ2-4; the D gene could be TRBD1 or TRBD2 (6 bases each). CDR3 in amino acids: CAWSVLTGGDIQYF. CDR3 nucleotides: TGTGCCTGGAGTGTACTGACAGGAGGGGACATTCAGTACTTC.